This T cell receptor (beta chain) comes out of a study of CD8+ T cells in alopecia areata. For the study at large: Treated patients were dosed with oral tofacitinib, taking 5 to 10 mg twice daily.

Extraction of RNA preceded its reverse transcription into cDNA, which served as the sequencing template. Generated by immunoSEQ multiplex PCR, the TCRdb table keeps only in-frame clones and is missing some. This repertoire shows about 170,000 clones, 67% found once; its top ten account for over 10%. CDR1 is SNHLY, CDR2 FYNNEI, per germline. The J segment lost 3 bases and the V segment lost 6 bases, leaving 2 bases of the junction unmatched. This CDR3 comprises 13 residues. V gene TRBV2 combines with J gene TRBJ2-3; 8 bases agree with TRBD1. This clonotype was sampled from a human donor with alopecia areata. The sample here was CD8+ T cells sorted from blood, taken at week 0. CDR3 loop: CASRRQGTDTQYF. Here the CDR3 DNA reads TGTGCCAGCAGGCGACAGGGGACAGATACGCAGTATTTT.